This T cell receptor beta chain comes out of a study of CD4+ T cells in melanoma. Germline lookup yields CDR1 LNHDA and CDR2 SQIVND (reference sequence). V was shortened by 3 bases and J by 6 bases, with 12 bases between the two germline ends. This CDR3 spans 14 amino acids. TCRdb's table, derived via immunoSEQ multiplex PCR, lists solely in-frame clones and lacks some. Of 13,000 to 15,000 clones detected, 68% appear once; the ten largest clones hold 15% to 20%. J is TRBJ1-5 and V is TRBV19; D remains ambiguous. What was sequenced was cells from a culture (not recorded whether cultured in vitro). The receptor's source is a human donor with melanoma. CDR3 amino acids: CASSIGGSSQPQHF. In DNA, the CDR3 is TGTGCCAGTAGTATCGGAGGTTCCAGTCAGCCCCAGCATTTT.